This T cell receptor beta chain stems from a study of blood T cell repertoires in COVID-19. For the study at large: Collection of acute and convalescent COVID-19 samples took place in the United States, Italy and Spain.

The germline gives CDR1 LGHDT, CDR2 YNNKEL (reference sequence). CDR3 size: 14 residues. V lost 9 bases to trimming and J lost 1 base, with 14 bases between them. Participants' reported clinical history set cohort assignment. Authors' data handling: Using reference gene primer amplification, nucleated cell counts were estimated. The data were produced by immunoSEQ multiplex PCR, yet TCRdb's version contains in-frame clones alone and is incomplete. V, J and clone size were drawn from that table, and D and trimming were deduced from the DNA. The table records a few hundred thousand clones, around 80% of them present only once.

The sequence was obtained from a woman between 40 and 50 years old with acute COVID-19. This chain links TRBV3-1 (or the pseudogene TRBV3-2) with TRBJ2-3, with D maybe TRBD1 (6 bases). The specimen sequenced was PBMCs or T cells enriched from blood (not recorded which). The CDR3 reads CASQDSDGTDTQYF. In DNA form, the CDR3 reads TGTGCCAGTCAGGACAGCGATGGCACAGATACGCAGTATTTT.